This is a list of T cell receptor beta chains from one sample in a study of blood T cell repertoires in COVID-19. Libraries were prepared by immunoSEQ multiplex PCR; TCRdb keeps only in-frame clonotypes and omits some of them. The table includes about 380,000 clones, 88% detected once. Sequencing was done on a sample of PBMCs or T cells enriched from blood (not recorded which). These receptors came from a woman aged 18-29 years who had recovered from COVID-19. The CDR3 runs from the conserved cysteine through the conserved F or W.

J gene,V gene,CDR3 protein
TRBJ2-5,TRBV7-2,CASRPAGVATQYF
TRBJ2-2,TRBV15,CATSSWGGGDTGELFF
TRBJ2-7,TRBV7-2,CASSLGPGHYEQYF
TRBJ2-2,TRBV7-8,CASSSTVRDTGELFF
TRBJ1-5,TRBV11-2,CASSLVPGNQPQHF
TRBJ2-7,TRBV6-4,CASTFQERGISYEQYF
TRBJ2-1,TRBV4-3,CASSQDVTLGGAYNEQFF
TRBJ1-1,TRBV13,CASSSNRGNTEAFF
TRBJ2-7,TRBV7-2,CASSPGRGAGEQYF
TRBJ1-6,TRBV30,CAWTPGQGSSPLHF
TRBJ2-1,TRBV18,CASSPRKQRGPEEFF
TRBJ1-1,TRBV14,CASSPQGAKTEAFF
TRBJ1-5,TRBV12-3/TRBV12-4,CASTLSNQPQHF
TRBJ1-6,TRBV5-1,CASSFPGEETLHF
TRBJ1-5,TRBV28,CASSLQFNQPQHF
TRBJ1-6,TRBV27,CASSSRPGGGLNSPLHF
TRBJ2-3,TRBV7-2,CASSLAVAGITDTQYF
TRBJ2-3,TRBV19,CASSMGQGKPNTQYF
TRBJ1-3,TRBV5-4,CASSLSGARGSGNTIYF
TRBJ2-2,TRBV7-3,CASRNPGIEGELFF
TRBJ2-1,TRBV4-1,CASSPPLAGGYNEQFF
TRBJ2-3,TRBV6-4,CASSLFEAGGTDTQYF
TRBJ1-3,TRBV3-1/TRBV3-2,CASSQIGGSGNTIYF
TRBJ1-2,TRBV29-1,CSRGWGYTF
TRBJ1-5,TRBV2,CASSEWSGGHSNQPQHF
TRBJ1-3,TRBV18,CASSPRPGQSGNTIYF
TRBJ1-1,TRBV10-3,CAISVSGRSDTEAFF
TRBJ1-2,TRBV15,CATSSLRGSVYGYTF
TRBJ2-3,TRBV18,CAASRGGDTQYF
TRBJ1-1,TRBV29-1,CSARNTEAFF
TRBJ1-4,TRBV6-6,CASSYLIRATNEKLFF
TRBJ1-2,TRBV7-9,CASSVPLPVNYGYTF
TRBJ1-4,TRBV29-1,CSVGALGPNEKLFF
TRBJ2-2,TRBV6-4,CASRDSHRTGELFF
TRBJ2-7,TRBV30,CAGDRGGFYEQYF
TRBJ1-5,TRBV2,CASMLVGQGSEGQHF
TRBJ1-1,TRBV3-1/TRBV3-2,CASSHRQALNTEAFF
TRBJ1-2,TRBV10-2,CASSGQGPYGYTF
TRBJ1-2,TRBV9,CASSSWDSGYGYTF
TRBJ1-5,TRBV2,CASSAPGVDQPQHF
TRBJ1-1,TRBV7-9,CASTPPGGTEAFF
TRBJ1-6,TRBV2,CASSEGAYGLNSPLHF
TRBJ2-7,TRBV28,CASTPGQGASYEQYF
TRBJ2-3,TRBV18,CASSPAGTKSTDTQYF
TRBJ1-4,TRBV29-1,CSVGGRAGRDEKLFF
TRBJ2-6,TRBV7-9,CASSSGQGFLAGANVLTF
TRBJ2-3,TRBV5-1,CASSLALRSGGKSDTQYF
TRBJ1-1,TRBV28,CASSLGGSTEAFF
TRBJ1-2,TRBV27,CASSLPGGDGYTF
TRBJ1-4,TRBV9,CASSADIGANEKLFF
TRBJ1-6,TRBV10-3,CAISESITGVLDSPLHF
TRBJ1-5,TRBV30,CAWGTGGSNQPQHF
TRBJ1-2,TRBV9,CASTLSAPNRVNSYGYTF